The TCR beta chain under discussion was sequenced for a study of Ad26.COV2.S vaccination and SARS-CoV-2 variants. Study as a whole: COV1001, an Ad26.COV2.S trial, supplied this vaccine-arm donor. Study-wide findings and caveats: Total T cell responses were possibly underestimated by TCR breadth and depth analyses. Placebo and vaccine recipients had non-spike TCR breadth that was similar.

The method was immunoSEQ multiplex PCR; TCRdb's version includes in-frame clones alone and lacks a portion of them. The sample gives approximately 450,000 clones, about nine tenths of which show up once; roughly an eighth is in the top ten. Treatment denoted: around 19 received Ad26.COV2.S at low or high dose, single or two shots; several received placebo; per-sample allocation not given. All samples were drawn on day 63, counting from the first vaccine or placebo injection. On this clone itself: Its antigen remains unidentified.

The CDR3 has 14 residues. V shed 8 bases and J 3 bases; nucleotides not matched to a gene: 7. Germline lookup yields CDR1 KGHSH and CDR2 LQKENI. The input for sequencing was peripheral blood, taken in a trial of Ad26.COV2.S vaccine versus placebo. The chain combines TRBV18 with TRBJ1-1, with TRBD1 matching over 9 bases. The receptor was derived from a person aged 18-65 years who received the Ad26.COV2.S COVID-19 vaccine or a placebo. The CDR3 loop is CASTNRQGDTEAFF. The CDR3 DNA is TGTGCCAGCACGAACCGACAGGGGGACACTGAAGCTTTCTTT.